Sequencing of this TCR beta chain was carried out in a study of cytomegalovirus exposure and HLA in healthy donors. Findings and limits, study-wide: A later analysis reportedly identified an Asian-associated ancestry cluster as carrying fewer N-insertions than the roughly 670-donor mean. Highest at DRB1 and lowest at HLA-C, TCR association rates differed among HLA loci in a later analysis.

Germline V gene lookup returns CDR1 LNHDA and CDR2 SQIVND (reference sequence). V was cut by 4 bases and J by 9 bases, with 13 bases left in between. The CDR3 is 14 amino acids. With respect to this clone: Its target is not known.

This PCR relied on a set of 60 Vbeta primers and 13 Jbeta primers. Method: immunoSEQ multiplex PCR; TCRdb's copy keeps in-frame clones and lacks some. This sample carries approximately 150,000 clones, 82% of them seen once, and the ten largest clones take about 5.2%. J is TRBJ1-6 and V is TRBV19, with D possibly matching TRBD1 (5 bases). The sequence was obtained from a man aged 25 to 45 in good health and CMV-seropositive. Material for sequencing was PBMCs. In DNA form, the CDR3 reads TGTGCCAGTAGTACCACAGGAACAGCTTCACCCCTCCACTTT. Translation gives CASSTTGTASPLHF. Variable domain in full (rest from reference TRBV19 and TRBJ1-6): DGGITQSPKYLFRKEGQNVTLSCEQNLNHDAMYWYRQDPGQGLRLIYYSQIVNDFQKGDIAEGYSVSREKKESFPLTVTSAQKNPTAFYLCASSTTGTASPLHFGNGTRLTVT.